A single sample is the source of the 22 T cell receptor beta chains below, sequenced in a study of shared clonotypes between healthy human individuals (dated by TCRdb to about 2020). Preparation of the library involved the immunoSEQ multiplex PCR assay. TCRdb limited this immuneACCESS table to in-frame rearrangements with V and J called. A share of clones is missing; checked studies link under half to unresolved V genes, and the rest is unexplained. Present in this sample are over a million clones, about 77% of which were seen just once. The top ten clones comprise approximately 1.5% of the sample. The sample comprised memory CD4+ T cells sorted from blood. What the cell subset or site label conveys for this sample: CD45RA-negative fraction. Every receptor here comes from a man aged 18 to 35 in good health.

Worth noting for this clone: Distinct nucleotide sequences in the sample also encode this CDR3. The chain links TRBV6-6 to TRBJ2-5; D is unresolved. The germline V gene encodes CDR1 MNHNY and CDR2 SVGAGI (reference sequence). The CDR3 covers 11 residues. Trimming left V 3 bases short and J 5 bases short, with 4 bases between. CDR3 residues: CASSYGETQYF. The CDR3 DNA sequence: TGTGCCAGCAGTTATGGGGAGACCCAGTACTTC.

The chain joins TRBV4-3 to TRBJ1-6; TRBD1 is a possible D gene (6 bases). The length of the CDR3 is 16 residues. Trimming removed 2 bases at V and 7 bases at J, with 15 bases between. From germline, CDR1 is LGHNA and CDR2 YSLEER. The CDR3: CASSQRVVRGNSPLHF. The CDR3 region has the DNA TGCGCCAGCAGCCAAAGGGTCGTTAGGGGGAATTCACCCCTCCACTTT.

The chain joins TRBV9 to TRBJ2-1, with 16 bases matching TRBD2. Germline V gene data show CDR1 as SGDLS and CDR2 as YYNGEE. This CDR3 region has 20 residues. J gave up 2 bases and V 2 bases, and 10 bases lay outside the gene matches. The CDR3 DNA reads TGTGCCAGCAGCGTGGGACTAGCGGGAGGGCCCCTCGGTACCTACAATGAGCAGTTCTTC. Translating gives CASSVGLAGGPLGTYNEQFF.

The V call is TRBV19, the J call TRBJ1-6; TRBD1 aligns across 9 bases. Germline lookup yields CDR1 LNHDA and CDR2 SQIVND (reference sequence). CDR3 length: 14 amino acids. The trim removed 5 bases at V and 10 bases at J, leaving 6 bases unmatched. Here the CDR3 reads CASSSLTGGSPLHF. The CDR3 nucleotides are TGTGCCAGTAGTTCCCTGACAGGGGGATCACCCCTCCACTTT.

The chain uses TRBV29-1 and TRBJ1-1, with D possibly being TRBD1 (5 bases). V shed 6 bases and J shed 4 bases, with 21 bases lying between them. The CDR3 consists of 15 residues. Germline CDR1 SQVTM, CDR2 ANQGSEA. Here the CDR3 DNA reads TGCAGCGTCGACCGAGGGGCTCGAATGGGCACTGAAGCTTTCTTT. Translation: CSVDRGARMGTEAFF.

V gene TRBV6-5 combines with J gene TRBJ2-1; 10 bases agree with TRBD2. V shed 6 bases, J shed 9 bases, and the junction held 8 bases outside the gene matches. The CDR3 contains 14 residues. From germline, CDR1 is MNHEY and CDR2 SVGAGI. CDR3 residues: CASRGSGRAVEQFF. The DNA of the CDR3 is TGTGCCAGCAGGGGAAGCGGGAGGGCCGTTGAGCAGTTCTTC.

The chain recombines TRBV5-1 with TRBJ1-4, with D maybe TRBD1 (5 bases). This CDR3 region has 14 residues. Trimming took 2 bases from V and 3 from J, leaving 8 bases between them. Germline V gene lookup returns CDR1 SGHRS and CDR2 YFSETQ. The DNA of the CDR3 is TGCGCCAGCAGCTTCGGGACTGCTAATGAAAAACTGTTTTTT. Its protein product is CASSFGTANEKLFF. The variable domain in full, with the rest retrieved from reference TRBV5-1 and TRBJ1-4, is KAGVTQTPRYLIKTRGQQVTLSCSPISGHRSVSWYQQTPGQGLQFLFEYFSETQRNKGNFPGRFSGRQFSNSRSEMNVSTLELGDSALYLCASSFGTANEKLFFGSGTQLSVL.

The rearrangement uses TRBV4-1 and TRBJ2-2; 9 nucleotides line up with TRBD2. CDR1 and CDR2 (germline): MGHRA, YSYEKL. The CDR3 loop spans 16 amino acids. Trimming at V came to 4 bases and at J to 0 bases, leaving 3 bases not matched to a gene. The CDR3 DNA reads TGCGCCAGCAGCCTCGCTAGCGGGGCGAACACCGGGGAGCTGTTTTTT. Its protein product is CASSLASGANTGELFF.

This chain connects TRBV7-6 to TRBJ2-5; possible D gene TRBD1, 6 bases. The ends were cut back, 2 bases at V and 2 bases at J, with 15 bases in the middle. From germline, CDR1 is SGHVS and CDR2 FNYEAQ. The CDR3 totals 16 residues. In DNA, the CDR3 is TGTGCCAGCAGCTTAACTTCCTGGACAGAACAAGAGACCCAGTACTTC. Translation gives CASSLTSWTEQETQYF.

Comment on this clone: Just one base apart from a much larger clone, this may be a read error. The rearrangement joins TRBV5-1 to TRBJ2-6; D unclear. V was pared by 0 bases and J by 4 bases, with 5 bases between. Germline CDR1 is SGHRS and CDR2 is YFSETQ. This CDR3 has 14 amino acids. CDR3 DNA: TGCGCCAGCAGCTTGGCAGCCGGGGCCAACGTCCTGACTTTC. As protein: CASSLAAGANVLTF.

This clone was observed once. V gene TRBV19 combines with J gene TRBJ2-3; 7 nucleotides agree with TRBD1. Germline assignment: CDR1 LNHDA and CDR2 SQIVND (reference sequence). The CDR3 runs to 14 residues. J lost 6 bases, V lost 4 bases, and 7 bases had no gene match. CDR3 sequence reads: CASSTRQGGDTQYF. CDR3 in DNA: TGTGCCAGTAGTACGCGACAGGGCGGGGATACGCAGTATTTT.

The chain joins TRBV6-6 to TRBJ2-5; D is perhaps TRBD1 (6 bases). The CDR3 loop spans 16 amino acids. The ends were cut back, 2 bases at V and 7 bases at J, with 20 bases in the middle. The germline V gene encodes CDR1 MNHNY and CDR2 SVGAGI (reference sequence). The CDR3 here is CASSYGGGRKLGTQYF. In DNA, the CDR3 is TGTGCCAGCAGTTACGGGGGCGGCCGGAAATTAGGGACCCAGTACTTC.

This clone showed up just a few times. This sequence joins TRBV9 and TRBJ2-2; maybe TRBD2 (5 bases). CDR1 and CDR2 from the germline V gene are SGDLS and YYNGEE. This CDR3 has 14 amino acids. V shed 7 bases and J shed 3 bases, with 13 bases lying between them. Written as DNA, the CDR3 is TGTGCCAGCCGATGGAGGCTAGACACCGGGGAGCTGTTTTTT. As protein: CASRWRLDTGELFF.

The chain recombines TRBV6-6 with TRBJ2-7; the D gene could be TRBD1 or TRBD2 (5 bases each). Germline lookup yields CDR1 MNHNY and CDR2 SVGAGI (reference sequence). The CDR3 covers 15 residues. Trimming removed 2 bases from V and 7 bases from J, with 18 bases in between. In DNA form, the CDR3 reads TGTGCCAGCAGTTACCTCGGGACGTCGGGTAGAGAGCAGTACTTC. This gives the protein CASSYLGTSGREQYF.

V and J are TRBV19 and TRBJ1-6; 8 bases fit TRBD1. The CDR3 consists of 14 residues. V shed 4 bases and J 8 bases; nucleotides not matched to a gene: 4. The germline V gene encodes CDR1 LNHDA and CDR2 SQIVND (reference sequence). The DNA of the CDR3 is TGTGCCAGTAGTACTCGACAGGGGCATTCACCCCTCCACTTT. Translation: CASSTRQGHSPLHF.

At least ten counts were recorded for this clone. The J gene is TRBJ2-4, the V gene TRBV6-5, with TRBD2 matching 9 bases. The length of the CDR3 is 15 residues. CDR1 and CDR2 from the germline V gene are MNHEY and SVGAGI. Trimming took 2 bases from V and 9 from J; bases not matched to a gene: 8. The CDR3 DNA sequence: TGTGCCAGCAGTTACGGTAGCGGGAGTGGCTCCATTCAGTACTTC. This gives the protein CASSYGSGSGSIQYF.

The rearrangement links TRBV9 to TRBJ1-5; D is uncertain. CDR1 and CDR2 from the germline V gene are SGDLS and YYNGEE. The V gene lost 2 bases and the J gene lost 4 bases, with 7 bases spanning the gap. This CDR3 contains 13 residues. The CDR3 loop is CASSVMGNQPQHF. The CDR3, as DNA: TGTGCCAGCAGCGTGATGGGGAATCAGCCCCAGCATTTT.

This clone was seen a few times. This chain links TRBV7-2 with TRBJ2-1; TRBD2 might be the D (7 bases). Trimming shortened V by 5 bases and J by 3 bases, and 17 bases separated the two germline ends. Germline CDR1 SGHTA, CDR2 FQGNSA. The length of the CDR3 is 16 residues. The CDR3 nucleotides are TGTGCCAGCAGCACGGAGGGGGGGACCTTCTACAATGAGCAGTTCTTC. Protein sequence: CASSTEGGTFYNEQFF.

The J gene is TRBJ2-7, the V gene TRBV5-4, with D unresolved. Germline CDR1 and CDR2: SGHNT and YYREEE (reference sequence). V shed 1 base and J shed 6 bases, with 8 bases lying between them. CDR3 length equals 12 residues. The CDR3 coding sequence is TGTGCCAGCAGCTTGAGGGCGCGCGAGCAGTACTTC. Its protein is CASSLRAREQYF.

V usage is TRBV5-1 and J usage is TRBJ2-1; TRBD2 matches 10 bases. The CDR3 has 15 amino acids. Germline V gene data show CDR1 as SGHRS and CDR2 as YFSETQ. V lost 4 bases and J lost 8; bases outside the gene matches: 9. Written as DNA, the CDR3 is TGCGCCAGCAGCCCCGCTGAGCGGGGGGGCGATGAGCAGTTCTTC. This sequence encodes CASSPAERGGDEQFF.

The chain uses TRBV7-8 and TRBJ1-5, with 7 nucleotides matching TRBD1. Germline V gene data show CDR1 as SGHVS and CDR2 as FQNEAQ. V dropped 5 bases and J dropped 6; count of bases not matched to a gene: 16. The CDR3 loop spans 17 amino acids. The CDR3 region has the DNA TGTGCCAGCAGCCGCGGATCCGACAGGGAATCGGGTCAGCCCCAGCATTTT. Translating it yields CASSRGSDRESGQPQHF.

The CDR3 region is CASSSPSGGISTDTQYF. The CDR3 DNA sequence: TGCGCCAGCAGCTCTCCTAGCGGGGGGATTAGCACAGATACGCAGTATTTT. The chain recombines TRBV5-1 with TRBJ2-3, with TRBD2 identical over 11 bases. The J segment lost 0 bases and the V segment lost 3 bases, leaving 6 bases of the junction unmatched. Looked up from germline, CDR1 is SGHRS and CDR2 is YFSETQ. The CDR3 consists of 17 residues.